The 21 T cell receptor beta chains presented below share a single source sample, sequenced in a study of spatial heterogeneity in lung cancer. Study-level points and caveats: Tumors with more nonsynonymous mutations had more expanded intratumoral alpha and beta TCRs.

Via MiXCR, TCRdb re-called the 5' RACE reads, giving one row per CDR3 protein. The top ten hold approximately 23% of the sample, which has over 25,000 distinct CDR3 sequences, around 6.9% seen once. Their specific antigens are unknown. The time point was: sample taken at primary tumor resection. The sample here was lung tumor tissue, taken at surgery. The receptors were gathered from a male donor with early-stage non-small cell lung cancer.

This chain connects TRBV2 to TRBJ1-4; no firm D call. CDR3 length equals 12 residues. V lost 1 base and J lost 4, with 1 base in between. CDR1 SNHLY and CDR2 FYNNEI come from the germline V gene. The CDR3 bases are TGTGCCAGCAGTGAAGATAATGAAAAACTGTTTTTT. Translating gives CASSEDNEKLFF.

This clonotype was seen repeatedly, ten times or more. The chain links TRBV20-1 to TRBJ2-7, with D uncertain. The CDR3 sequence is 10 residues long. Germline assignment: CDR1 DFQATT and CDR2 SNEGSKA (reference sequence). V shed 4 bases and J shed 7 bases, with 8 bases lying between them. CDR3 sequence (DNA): TGCAGTGCTACCACGAAGGAGCAGTACTTC. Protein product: CSATTKEQYF.

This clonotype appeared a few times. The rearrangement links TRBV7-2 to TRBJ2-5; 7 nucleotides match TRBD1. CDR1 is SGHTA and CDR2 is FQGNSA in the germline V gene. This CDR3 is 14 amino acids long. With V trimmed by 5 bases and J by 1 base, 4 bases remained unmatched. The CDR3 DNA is TGTACCAGCAGCCTGGGGACAGTCCAAGAGACCCAGTACTTC. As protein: CTSSLGTVQETQYF.

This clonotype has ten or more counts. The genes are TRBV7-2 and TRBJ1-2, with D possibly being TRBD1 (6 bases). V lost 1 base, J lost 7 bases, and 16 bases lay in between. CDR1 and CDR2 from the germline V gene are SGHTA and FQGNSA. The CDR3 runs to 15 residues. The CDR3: CASSLVGQGFGGYTF. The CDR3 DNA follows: TGTGCCAGCAGCTTAGTGGGGCAGGGGTTTGGTGGCTACACCTTC.

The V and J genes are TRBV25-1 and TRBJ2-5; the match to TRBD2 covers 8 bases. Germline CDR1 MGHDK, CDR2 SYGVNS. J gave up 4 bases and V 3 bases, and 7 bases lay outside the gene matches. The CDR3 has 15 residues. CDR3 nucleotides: TGTGCCAGCAGTGACGACGGGGGGGCGGGAGAGACCCAGTACTTC. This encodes CASSDDGGAGETQYF.

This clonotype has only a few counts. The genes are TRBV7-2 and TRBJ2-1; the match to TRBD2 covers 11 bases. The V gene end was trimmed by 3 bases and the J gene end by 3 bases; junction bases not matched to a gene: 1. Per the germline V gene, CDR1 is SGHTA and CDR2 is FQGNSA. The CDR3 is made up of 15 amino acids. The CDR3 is CASSFGTSGYNEQFF. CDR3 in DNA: TGTGCCAGCAGCTTCGGGACTAGCGGCTACAATGAGCAGTTCTTC.

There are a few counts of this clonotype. The DNA of the CDR3 is TGTGCCAGCAGCTTAGCGCTCCAGGGAGCAAGGGGAGATACGCAGTATTTT. Amino acids: CASSLALQGARGDTQYF. The chain is built from TRBV7-9 and TRBJ2-3; D is possibly TRBD1 or TRBD2 (5 bases each). Between the trimmed V and J ends, which lost 0 bases and 5 bases, there was a span of 18 bases. The CDR3 extends over 17 amino acids. The germline CDR1 and CDR2 sequences are SEHNR and FQNEAQ (reference sequence).

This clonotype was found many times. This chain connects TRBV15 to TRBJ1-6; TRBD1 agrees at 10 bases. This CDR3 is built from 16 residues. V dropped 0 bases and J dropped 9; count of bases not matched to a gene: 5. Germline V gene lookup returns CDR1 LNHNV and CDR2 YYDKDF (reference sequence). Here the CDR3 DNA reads TGTGCCACCAGCAGAGATCGGGGACAGGGGAGTTCACCCCTCCACTTT. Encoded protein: CATSRDRGQGSSPLHF.

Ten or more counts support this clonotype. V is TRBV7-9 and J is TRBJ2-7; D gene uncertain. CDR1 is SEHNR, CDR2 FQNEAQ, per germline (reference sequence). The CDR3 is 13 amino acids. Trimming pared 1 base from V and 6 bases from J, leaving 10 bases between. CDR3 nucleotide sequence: TGTGCCAGCAGCTTAGACGGCAGATCCGAGCAGTACTTC. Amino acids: CASSLDGRSEQYF.

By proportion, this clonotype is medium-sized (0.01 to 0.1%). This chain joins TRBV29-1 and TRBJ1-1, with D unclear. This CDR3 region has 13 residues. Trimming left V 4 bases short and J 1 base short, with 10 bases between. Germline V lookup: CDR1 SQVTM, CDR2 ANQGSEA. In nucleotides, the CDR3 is TGCAGCGTTGCGTACCAGAGGAACACTGAAGCTTTCTTT. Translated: CSVAYQRNTEAFF.

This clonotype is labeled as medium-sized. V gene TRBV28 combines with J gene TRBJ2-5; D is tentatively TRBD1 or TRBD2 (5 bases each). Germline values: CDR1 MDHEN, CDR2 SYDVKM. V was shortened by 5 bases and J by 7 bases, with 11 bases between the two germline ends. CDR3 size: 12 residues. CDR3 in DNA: TGTGCCAGCAGTCGGGACGGAGGGACCCAGTACTTC. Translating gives CASSRDGGTQYF.

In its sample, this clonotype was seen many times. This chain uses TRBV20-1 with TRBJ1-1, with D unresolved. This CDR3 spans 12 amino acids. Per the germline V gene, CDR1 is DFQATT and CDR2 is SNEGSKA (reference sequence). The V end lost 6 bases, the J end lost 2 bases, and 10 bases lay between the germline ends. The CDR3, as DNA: TGCAGTGCAACCCCTCCCAACACTGAAGCTTTCTTT. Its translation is CSATPPNTEAFF.

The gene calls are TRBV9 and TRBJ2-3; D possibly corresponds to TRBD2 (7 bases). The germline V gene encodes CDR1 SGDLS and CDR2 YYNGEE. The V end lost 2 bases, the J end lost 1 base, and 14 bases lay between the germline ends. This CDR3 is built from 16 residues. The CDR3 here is CASSVWAGARTDTQYF. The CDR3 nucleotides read TGTGCCAGCAGCGTTTGGGCGGGGGCCCGCACAGATACGCAGTATTTT. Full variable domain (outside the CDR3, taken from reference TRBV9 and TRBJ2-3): DSGVTQTPKHLITATGQRVTLRCSPRSGDLSVYWYQQSLDQGLQFLIQYYNGEERAKGNILERFSAQQFPDLHSELNLSSLELGDSALYFCASSVWAGARTDTQYFGPGTRLTVL.

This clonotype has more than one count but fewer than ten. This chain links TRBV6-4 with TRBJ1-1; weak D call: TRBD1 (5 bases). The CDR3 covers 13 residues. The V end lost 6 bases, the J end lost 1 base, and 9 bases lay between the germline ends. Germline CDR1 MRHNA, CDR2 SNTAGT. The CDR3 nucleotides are TGTGCCAGCAGGCTACAGGAGAACACTGAAGCTTTCTTT. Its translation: CASRLQENTEAFF.

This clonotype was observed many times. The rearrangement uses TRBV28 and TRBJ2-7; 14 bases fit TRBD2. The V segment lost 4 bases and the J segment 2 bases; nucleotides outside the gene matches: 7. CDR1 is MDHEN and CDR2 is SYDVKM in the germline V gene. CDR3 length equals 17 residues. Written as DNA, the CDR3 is TGTGCCAGCAGTTCGCCGGGACTAGCGGGGGCGCCCTACGAGCAGTACTTC. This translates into CASSSPGLAGAPYEQYF.

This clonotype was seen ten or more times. For the CDR3, the DNA is TGTGCCAGCACCCCAAGCCTAGCCAAAAACATTCAGTACTTC. Its protein is CASTPSLAKNIQYF. The J gene is TRBJ2-4, the V gene TRBV28; D is uncertain. Germline assignment: CDR1 MDHEN and CDR2 SYDVKM. The V end was cut by 7 bases, the J end by 0 bases, with 10 bases between. This CDR3 is 14 amino acids long. Looking up the rest from reference TRBV28 and TRBJ2-4 gives the full variable domain: DVKVTQSSRYLVKRTGEKVFLECVQDMDHENMFWYRQDPGLGLRLIYFSYDVKMKEKGDIPEGYSVSREKKERFSLILESASTNQTSMYLCASTPSLAKNIQYFGAGTRLSVL.

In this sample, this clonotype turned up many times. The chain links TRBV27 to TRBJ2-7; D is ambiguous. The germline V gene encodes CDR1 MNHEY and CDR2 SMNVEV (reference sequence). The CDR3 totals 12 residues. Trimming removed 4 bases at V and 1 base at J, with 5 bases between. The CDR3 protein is CASSSGSYEQYF. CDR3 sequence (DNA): TGTGCCAGCAGTTCCGGGTCCTACGAGCAGTACTTC.

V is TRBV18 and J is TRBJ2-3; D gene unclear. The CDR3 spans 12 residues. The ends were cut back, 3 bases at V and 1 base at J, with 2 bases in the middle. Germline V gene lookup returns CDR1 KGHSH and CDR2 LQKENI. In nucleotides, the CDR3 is TGTGCCAGCTCACCCCGCACAGATACGCAGTATTTT. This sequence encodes CASSPRTDTQYF.

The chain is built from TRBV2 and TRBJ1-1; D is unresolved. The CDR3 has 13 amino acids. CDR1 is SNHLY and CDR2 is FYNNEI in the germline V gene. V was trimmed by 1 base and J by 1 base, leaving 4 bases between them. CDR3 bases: TGTGCCAGCAGTGAAGAACCGAACACTGAAGCTTTCTTT. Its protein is CASSEEPNTEAFF. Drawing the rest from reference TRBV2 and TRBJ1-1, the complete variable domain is EPEVTQTPSHQVTQMGQEVILRCVPISNHLYFYWYRQILGQKVEFLVSFYNNEISEKSEIFDDQFSVERPDGSNFTLKIRSTKLEDSAMYFCASSEEPNTEAFFGQGTRLTVV.

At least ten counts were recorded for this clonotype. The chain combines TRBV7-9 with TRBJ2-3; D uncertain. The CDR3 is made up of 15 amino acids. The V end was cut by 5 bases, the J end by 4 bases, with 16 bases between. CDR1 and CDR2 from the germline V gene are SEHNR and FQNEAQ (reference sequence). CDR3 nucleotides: TGTGCCAGCAGCCCCACCGGAAGGGTTTCAGATACGCAGTATTTT. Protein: CASSPTGRVSDTQYF.

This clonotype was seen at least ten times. In DNA, the CDR3 is TGCAGTGCTGCCCAGGAGGGGGCTAAAATGAACACTGAAGCTTTCTTT. Residues: CSAAQEGAKMNTEAFF. The chain recombines TRBV20-1 with TRBJ1-1; 7 nucleotides align to TRBD1. With 5 bases clipped from V and 0 bases from J, the junction kept 12 bases outside the gene matches. In germline, CDR1 is DFQATT, CDR2 SNEGSKA (reference sequence). CDR3 length: 16 residues.